A selection of T cell receptor beta chains follows, all from one sample in a study of Ad26.COV2.S vaccination and SARS-CoV-2 variants. Sequenced by immunoSEQ multiplex PCR; TCRdb stores in-frame clones only, minus some. The sample includes more than 300,000 clones, over 80% of them seen just once. This specimen consisted of peripheral blood, obtained in a trial of Ad26.COV2.S vaccine versus placebo. The origin of the receptors is a person between 18 and 59 years old who received the Ad26.COV2.S COVID-19 vaccine or a placebo. Each CDR3 is given with its conserved first and last residue. The D gene is left open where the match is weak. Size values are once, few and many counts, or a class for expanded clones, and some rows have none.

D gene: NA
J gene: TRBJ2-5
CDR3 length: 15
clone size: few
V gene: TRBV9
CDR3 DNA: TGTGCCAGCAGCGTAGCGGGCGGGGCCGGGGAGAGCCAGTACTTC
CDR3 protein: CASSVAGGAGESQYF

D gene: NA
J gene: TRBJ1-1
CDR3 length: 13
clone size: NA
V gene: TRBV20-1
CDR3 DNA: TGCAGTGCTAGTTTGAGAACCGGGACTGAAGCTTTCTTT
CDR3 protein: CSASLRTGTEAFF

D gene: NA
J gene: TRBJ1-6
CDR3 length: 15
clone size: NA
V gene: TRBV5-6
CDR3 DNA: TGTGCCAGCAGCCCGCAGGGAGGCAATAATTCACCCCTCCACTTT
CDR3 protein: CASSPQGGNNSPLHF

D gene: TRBD1
J gene: TRBJ2-3
CDR3 length: 16
clone size: NA
V gene: TRBV24-1
CDR3 DNA: TGTGCCACCAGTGTGGGGGGACAGGGGGTCACAGATACGCAGTATTTT
CDR3 protein: CATSVGGQGVTDTQYF

D gene: NA
J gene: TRBJ1-5
CDR3 length: 15
clone size: NA
V gene: TRBV4-1
CDR3 DNA: TGCGCCAGCAGCCAAGCCATGGATAGCAATCAGCCCCAGCATTTT
CDR3 protein: CASSQAMDSNQPQHF

D gene: NA
J gene: TRBJ2-7
CDR3 length: 14
clone size: NA
V gene: TRBV10-3
CDR3 DNA: TGTGCCACTTTATGGGCCCCAGGATACTACGAGCAGTACTTC
CDR3 protein: CATLWAPGYYEQYF

D gene: NA
J gene: TRBJ2-5
CDR3 length: 15
clone size: NA
V gene: TRBV27
CDR3 DNA: TGTGCCAGCAGTTTTGGGGGCCCGTACCAAGAGACCCAGTACTTC
CDR3 protein: CASSFGGPYQETQYF

D gene: NA
J gene: TRBJ2-2
CDR3 length: 16
clone size: large
V gene: TRBV6-1
CDR3 DNA: TGTGCCAGCAGTGTCCAGTCTTACGCGAACACCGGGGAGCTGTTTTTT
CDR3 protein: CASSVQSYANTGELFF

D gene: NA
J gene: TRBJ2-1
CDR3 length: 15
clone size: NA
V gene: TRBV14
CDR3 DNA: TGTGCCAGCAGCCGATCCGGACAGCTAAAGGATGAGCAGTTCTTC
CDR3 protein: CASSRSGQLKDEQFF

D gene: TRBD1
J gene: TRBJ1-6
CDR3 length: 20
clone size: NA
V gene: TRBV5-5
CDR3 DNA: TGTGCCAGCAGCTTCCCTCAGACCACAGGGGGCCTCTCCTATAATTCACCCCTCCACTTT
CDR3 protein: CASSFPQTTGGLSYNSPLHF

D gene: NA
J gene: TRBJ1-2
CDR3 length: 13
clone size: few
V gene: TRBV6-1
CDR3 DNA: TGTGCCAGCAGTACGGACGGGAACTATGGCTACACCTTC
CDR3 protein: CASSTDGNYGYTF

D gene: NA
J gene: TRBJ1-3
CDR3 length: 16
clone size: NA
V gene: TRBV6-2/TRBV6-3
CDR3 DNA: TGTGCCAGCAGTTACTTCCAGGGTAGGACTGGAAACACCATATATTTT
CDR3 protein: CASSYFQGRTGNTIYF

D gene: NA
J gene: TRBJ1-3
CDR3 length: 13
clone size: NA
V gene: TRBV10-3
CDR3 DNA: TGTGCCATCACTCCCCCAAACCAGGACACCATATATTTT
CDR3 protein: CAITPPNQDTIYF

D gene: NA
J gene: TRBJ2-5
CDR3 length: 14
clone size: NA
V gene: TRBV5-1
CDR3 DNA: TGCGCCAGCAGCTTGGAGGGCAGAAAAGAGACCCAGTACTTC
CDR3 protein: CASSLEGRKETQYF

D gene: NA
J gene: TRBJ2-3
CDR3 length: 14
clone size: once
V gene: TRBV6-1
CDR3 DNA: TGTGCCAGCAGTGAGACGGCCTCCACAGATACGCAGTATTTT
CDR3 protein: CASSETASTDTQYF

D gene: NA
J gene: TRBJ2-5
CDR3 length: 14
clone size: NA
V gene: TRBV2
CDR3 DNA: TGTGCCAGCAAGAGAGGGACGGACAAAGAGACCCAGTACTTC
CDR3 protein: CASKRGTDKETQYF

D gene: NA
J gene: TRBJ2-2
CDR3 length: 16
clone size: NA
V gene: TRBV5-4
CDR3 DNA: TGTGCCAGCAGCTTGAGAGGCCAGGGGAACACCGGGGAGCTGTTTTTT
CDR3 protein: CASSLRGQGNTGELFF

D gene: NA
J gene: TRBJ2-7
CDR3 length: 12
clone size: NA
V gene: TRBV29-1
CDR3 DNA: TGCAGCGTTGACCCACCAGGGGACGAGCAGTACTTC
CDR3 protein: CSVDPPGDEQYF

D gene: TRBD1
J gene: TRBJ1-1
CDR3 length: 16
clone size: NA
V gene: TRBV5-5
CDR3 DNA: TGTGCCAGCAGCTTCTCAGGGGGCTTAATGAACACTGAAGCTTTCTTT
CDR3 protein: CASSFSGGLMNTEAFF

D gene: NA
J gene: TRBJ1-5
CDR3 length: 15
clone size: NA
V gene: TRBV5-1
CDR3 DNA: TGCGCCAGCAGCTTGTTCTCCGGGGGGGCCCGTCCCCAGCATTTT
CDR3 protein: CASSLFSGGARPQHF

D gene: NA
J gene: TRBJ1-3
CDR3 length: 14
clone size: few
V gene: TRBV18
CDR3 DNA: TGTGCCAGCTCACCACCAGGGGCTGGAAACACCATATATTTT
CDR3 protein: CASSPPGAGNTIYF

D gene: NA
J gene: TRBJ1-1
CDR3 length: 14
clone size: NA
V gene: TRBV11-2
CDR3 DNA: TGTGCCAGCAGCCTCAACCCGGGGTTCACTGAAGCTTTCTTT
CDR3 protein: CASSLNPGFTEAFF

D gene: TRBD2
J gene: TRBJ2-3
CDR3 length: 16
clone size: NA
V gene: TRBV7-9
CDR3 DNA: TGTGCCAGCAGCCCTAGAGCGGGACCAGTCACAGATACGCAGTATTTT
CDR3 protein: CASSPRAGPVTDTQYF

D gene: NA
J gene: TRBJ2-2
CDR3 length: 14
clone size: NA
V gene: TRBV5-1
CDR3 DNA: TGCGCCAGCAGCCCCCGGGGAAGCACCGGGGAGCTGTTTTTT
CDR3 protein: CASSPRGSTGELFF

D gene: TRBD1
J gene: TRBJ2-2
CDR3 length: 13
clone size: NA
V gene: TRBV6-6
CDR3 DNA: TGTGCCACCGGGACAGCGAACACCGGGGAGCTGTTTTTT
CDR3 protein: CATGTANTGELFF

D gene: NA
J gene: TRBJ2-3
CDR3 length: 14
clone size: NA
V gene: TRBV5-5
CDR3 DNA: TGTGCCAGCAGCTTCCGGGGGGCCTCCGATACGCAGTATTTT
CDR3 protein: CASSFRGASDTQYF

D gene: NA
J gene: TRBJ2-7
CDR3 length: 15
clone size: NA
V gene: TRBV5-1
CDR3 DNA: TGCGCCAGCAGCTTGGCGGTCGGTGGAACTTCCGAGCAGTACTTC
CDR3 protein: CASSLAVGGTSEQYF

D gene: TRBD2
J gene: TRBJ2-3
CDR3 length: 16
clone size: NA
V gene: TRBV18
CDR3 DNA: TGTGCCAGCTCACCGAAGCTAGCGGGGGGGCGAGATACGCAGTATTTT
CDR3 protein: CASSPKLAGGRDTQYF

D gene: NA
J gene: TRBJ1-1
CDR3 length: 14
clone size: NA
V gene: TRBV10-3
CDR3 DNA: TGTGCCATCAGTCAGAACGGGGCCAACACTGAAGCTTTCTTT
CDR3 protein: CAISQNGANTEAFF

D gene: NA
J gene: TRBJ2-1
CDR3 length: 14
clone size: NA
V gene: TRBV30
CDR3 DNA: TGTGCCTGGGCGACAGGAACCCTCTACAATGAGCAGTTCTTC
CDR3 protein: CAWATGTLYNEQFF

D gene: TRBD2
J gene: TRBJ2-5
CDR3 length: 16
clone size: NA
V gene: TRBV7-2
CDR3 DNA: TGTGCCAGCAGCCCATTCGGGGGGTCCCTACAAGAGACCCAGTACTTC
CDR3 protein: CASSPFGGSLQETQYF

D gene: TRBD2
J gene: TRBJ2-7
CDR3 length: 15
clone size: NA
V gene: TRBV11-3
CDR3 DNA: TGTGCCAGCAGCTTAGATCCTTCCAGGGAGGGCGAGCAGTACTTC
CDR3 protein: CASSLDPSREGEQYF

D gene: NA
J gene: TRBJ2-1
CDR3 length: 12
clone size: NA
V gene: TRBV4-1
CDR3 DNA: TGCGCCAGCAGCCAGTTGTTCAATGAGCAGTTCTTC
CDR3 protein: CASSQLFNEQFF

D gene: TRBD1
J gene: TRBJ2-4
CDR3 length: 18
clone size: NA
V gene: TRBV24-1
CDR3 DNA: TGTGCCACCAGTGCCTCGGGACAGGGGGCCCACAGTTCAAACATTCAGTACTTC
CDR3 protein: CATSASGQGAHSSNIQYF

D gene: TRBD1
J gene: TRBJ1-2
CDR3 length: 16
clone size: NA
V gene: TRBV28
CDR3 DNA: TGTGCCAGCAGTTTGATCAGGGGGCAAGTTGGCTATGGCTACACCTTC
CDR3 protein: CASSLIRGQVGYGYTF

D gene: NA
J gene: TRBJ2-2
CDR3 length: 16
clone size: NA
V gene: TRBV11-3
CDR3 DNA: TGTGCCAGCAGCTTAAGGAGCTGGGGGAACACCGGGGAGCTGTTTTTT
CDR3 protein: CASSLRSWGNTGELFF

D gene: NA
J gene: TRBJ1-1
CDR3 length: 14
clone size: NA
V gene: TRBV5-1
CDR3 DNA: TGCGCCAGCAGCCCCGGGACGGAGAACACTGAAGCTTTCTTT
CDR3 protein: CASSPGTENTEAFF

D gene: TRBD1
J gene: TRBJ2-2
CDR3 length: 15
clone size: NA
V gene: TRBV28
CDR3 DNA: TGTGCCACGAGGGTGCAGGGGGTTTGGACCGGGGAGCTGTTTTTT
CDR3 protein: CATRVQGVWTGELFF

D gene: NA
J gene: TRBJ2-3
CDR3 length: 14
clone size: NA
V gene: TRBV13
CDR3 DNA: TGTGCCAGCAGCTTCCCGGGGGTAGTGGATACGCAGTATTTT
CDR3 protein: CASSFPGVVDTQYF

D gene: NA
J gene: TRBJ1-1
CDR3 length: 13
clone size: NA
V gene: TRBV6-1
CDR3 DNA: TGTGCCAGCAGTGTAGGGATAAGCACTGAAGCTTTCTTT
CDR3 protein: CASSVGISTEAFF

D gene: NA
J gene: TRBJ1-1
CDR3 length: 17
clone size: once
V gene: TRBV7-8
CDR3 DNA: TGTGCCAGCAGCCCGAGCCGGGGTACGATTGGAAACACTGAAGCTTTCTTT
CDR3 protein: CASSPSRGTIGNTEAFF

D gene: NA
J gene: TRBJ1-5
CDR3 length: 13
clone size: NA
V gene: TRBV12-3/TRBV12-4
CDR3 DNA: TGTGCCAGCAGCCCAGACAGAAATCAGCCCCAGCATTTT
CDR3 protein: CASSPDRNQPQHF

D gene: NA
J gene: TRBJ1-2
CDR3 length: 14
clone size: NA
V gene: TRBV29-1
CDR3 DNA: TGCAGCGACGTGAGAGCCGGATCTAACTATGGCTACACCTTC
CDR3 protein: CSDVRAGSNYGYTF

D gene: TRBD1
J gene: TRBJ1-2
CDR3 length: 13
clone size: NA
V gene: TRBV6-5
CDR3 DNA: TGTGCCAGCAGCTCAGGGGGCGCGAAGGGCTACACCTTC
CDR3 protein: CASSSGGAKGYTF

D gene: TRBD1
J gene: TRBJ1-2
CDR3 length: 14
clone size: NA
V gene: TRBV27
CDR3 DNA: TGTGCCAGCAGTTTAGGACAGGGGGCGCGGGTCTACACCTTC
CDR3 protein: CASSLGQGARVYTF

D gene: TRBD2
J gene: TRBJ2-1
CDR3 length: 16
clone size: NA
V gene: TRBV9
CDR3 DNA: TGTGCCAGCAGCGTAGTAGCAGCGGGGGGCTACAATGAGCAGTTCTTC
CDR3 protein: CASSVVAAGGYNEQFF

D gene: TRBD2
J gene: TRBJ2-3
CDR3 length: 17
clone size: once
V gene: TRBV4-1
CDR3 DNA: TGCGCCAGCAGCCCGGGACTAGCGGCTAGATACACAGATACGCAGTATTTT
CDR3 protein: CASSPGLAARYTDTQYF

D gene: NA
J gene: TRBJ1-1
CDR3 length: 17
clone size: NA
V gene: TRBV5-1
CDR3 DNA: TGCGCCAGCAGCTTGGAAGGCTACCCATCCCTGAACACTGAAGCTTTCTTT
CDR3 protein: CASSLEGYPSLNTEAFF

D gene: TRBD1
J gene: TRBJ1-1
CDR3 length: 16
clone size: NA
V gene: TRBV7-9
CDR3 DNA: TGTGCCAGCAGCTTATTACCCGGACAGGGGAGCACTGAAGCTTTCTTT
CDR3 protein: CASSLLPGQGSTEAFF

D gene: TRBD2
J gene: TRBJ2-1
CDR3 length: 15
clone size: once
V gene: TRBV7-9
CDR3 DNA: TGTGCCAGCAGCCCTACTAGCGGGGGGGCGTTCGGGCAGTTCTTC
CDR3 protein: CASSPTSGGAFGQFF

D gene: NA
J gene: TRBJ2-5
CDR3 length: 17
clone size: NA
V gene: TRBV27
CDR3 DNA: TGTGCCAGCAGTTCTACAGGGATGGGGCAGGGGAAAGAGACCCAGTACTTC
CDR3 protein: CASSSTGMGQGKETQYF

D gene: NA
J gene: TRBJ2-7
CDR3 length: 13
clone size: once
V gene: TRBV12-3/TRBV12-4
CDR3 DNA: TGTGCCAGCAGTTTAGACCGACCGGGCGAGCAGTACTTC
CDR3 protein: CASSLDRPGEQYF

D gene: NA
J gene: TRBJ2-6
CDR3 length: 17
clone size: NA
V gene: TRBV7-3
CDR3 DNA: TGTGCCAGCGGACCACAGACAGGCCTCTCTGGGGCCAACGTCCTGACTTTC
CDR3 protein: CASGPQTGLSGANVLTF